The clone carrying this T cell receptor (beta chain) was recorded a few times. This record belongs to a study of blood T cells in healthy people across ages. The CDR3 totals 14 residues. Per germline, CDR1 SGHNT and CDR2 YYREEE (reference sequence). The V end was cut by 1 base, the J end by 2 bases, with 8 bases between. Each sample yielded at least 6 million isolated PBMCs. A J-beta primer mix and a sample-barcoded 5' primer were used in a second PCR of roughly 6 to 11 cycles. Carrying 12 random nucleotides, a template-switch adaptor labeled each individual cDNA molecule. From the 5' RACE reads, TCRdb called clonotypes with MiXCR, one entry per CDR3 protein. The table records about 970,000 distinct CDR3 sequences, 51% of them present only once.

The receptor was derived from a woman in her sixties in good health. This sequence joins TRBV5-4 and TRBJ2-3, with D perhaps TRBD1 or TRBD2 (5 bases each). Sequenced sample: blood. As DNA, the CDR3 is TGTGCCAGCAGCTTGAGAGGGGACACAGATACGCAGTATTTT. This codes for CASSLRGDTDTQYF.